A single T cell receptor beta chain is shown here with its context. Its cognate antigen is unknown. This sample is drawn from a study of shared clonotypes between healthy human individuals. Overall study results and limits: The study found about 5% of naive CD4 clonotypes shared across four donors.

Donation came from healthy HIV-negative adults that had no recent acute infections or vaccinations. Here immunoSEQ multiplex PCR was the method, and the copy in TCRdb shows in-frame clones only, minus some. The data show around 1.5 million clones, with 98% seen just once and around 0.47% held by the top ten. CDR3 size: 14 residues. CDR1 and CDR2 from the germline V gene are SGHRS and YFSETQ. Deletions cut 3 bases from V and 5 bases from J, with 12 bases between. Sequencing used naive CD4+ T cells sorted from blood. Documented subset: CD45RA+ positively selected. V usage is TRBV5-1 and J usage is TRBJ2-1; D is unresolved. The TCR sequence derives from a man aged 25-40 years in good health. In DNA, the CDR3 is TGCGCCAGCAGCTCCTCCCGACTCAACAATGAGCAGTTCTTC. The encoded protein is CASSSSRLNNEQFF.